This T cell receptor beta chain originates from a study of T cells in Graves' hyperthyroidism and ophthalmopathy. Disease duration was under 3 months in the ophthalmopathy patients, who also had a Clinical Activity Score of at least 3 and a NOSPECS grade of at least 4. Diagnoses rested on clinical symptoms, serum thyroxine and TRAb, thyroid ultrasound and orbital computed tomography. Points from the study as a whole: Most thyroid-expanded clonotypes above 0.001 were also found in blood. A model using 13 V-J features told ophthalmopathy apart from stable hyperthyroidism.

The CDR3 consists of 13 residues. CDR1 is SGHRS, CDR2 YFSETQ, per germline. The ends were cut back, 4 bases at V and 7 bases at J, with 14 bases in the middle. Amplification targeted TCR beta CDR3 regions from RNA transcripts. With the HTBI primer set, the TCR CDR3 went through a first round of RT-PCR. A single record per CDR3 protein comes from TCRdb applying MiXCR to the multiplex PCR reads. Of some 650,000 distinct CDR3 sequences listed, approximately 16% are singletons. This clonotype was counted between two and nine times. Its cognate antigen is unknown. The chain employs TRBV5-1 and TRBJ1-1; D is perhaps TRBD1 (5 bases). Input material: blood. The TCR originated in a woman in her forties with Graves' ophthalmopathy. CDR3 in amino acids: CASSGDGHFEAFF. CDR3 DNA: TGCGCCAGCAGCGGTGACGGACATTTTGAAGCTTTCTTT. The complete variable domain, with remaining parts taken from reference TRBV5-1 and TRBJ1-1, reads KAGVTQTPRYLIKTRGQQVTLSCSPISGHRSVSWYQQTPGQGLQFLFEYFSETQRNKGNFPGRFSGRQFSNSRSEMNVSTLELGDSALYLCASSGDGHFEAFFGQGTRLTVV.